This T cell receptor beta chain was obtained from a study of tumor-infiltrating lymphocytes in primary liver carcinoma (dated by TCRdb to 2016 to 2017). Regarding the study in general: The five patients, three men and two women aged 30 to 69 years, had hepatocellular carcinoma (four) or combined HCC and intrahepatic cholangiocarcinoma (one). The five patients had tumors staged T1-T3 N0M0, with maximum diameters ranging from roughly 4.2 to 11 cm. Roughly 3.65 to 7.13 million productive TCRbeta reads were obtained per sample, and no significant difference in read depth was found between tissue types. TCRbeta repertoire sequencing, expression microarrays and whole-exome sequencing were combined in the study across five regions of each liver tumor, with adjacent normal tissue and blood also included. A total of roughly 35 specimens from 5 patients went through TCRbeta repertoire sequencing, namely 25 tumor regions, 5 adjacent noncancerous liver tissues and 5 peripheral blood samples. Technical replicate repertoires showed high reproducibility, with mean shared-clone rates roughly 0.88 and correlation coefficients above 0.95.

By share, this clonotype ranks as medium-sized (0.01 to 0.1%). Its cognate antigen has yet to be identified. Base qualities are not provided; no much larger clone lies one nucleotide away. A constant-region primer and ProtoScript II reverse transcriptase were used to reverse-transcribe TCRbeta-specific cDNA from roughly 0.55 ug total RNA. The TCRbeta libraries were prepared through three rounds of nested multiplex PCR following a slightly modified ARM-PCR procedure. The first two PCR rounds used multiplex TRBV1-TRBV30 forward primers with a Cbeta reverse primer, each for roughly 10 cycles. A final 25-cycle PCR with Deep VentR polymerase added sample barcodes and Illumina adapters. Before sequencing, amplicons of 200-500 bp were gel-purified using a QIAquick gel extraction kit. The TCRbeta amplicons were sequenced with 250-bp paired-end reads on an Illumina HiSeq 2500. Regarding the original processing steps: To recover full CDR3 sequences, reads were quality-trimmed using Trimmomatic v0.33 and paired reads were then merged using FLASH v1.2.11. MiGEC v1.2.1b assigned V, D and J germline segments to the rearranged TCRbeta sequences. Clonotype statistics, along with Shannon-Wiener diversity indices, were calculated using VDJtools v1.0.0. Except for diversity analysis, only each sample's 250 most abundant clonotypes were used in subsequent analyses to reduce sampling bias. TCRdb took the public reads, trimmed them with fastp at Q25, ran MiXCR for clone calling and kept in-frame beta chains. Rows with a matching CDR3 protein are joined into one entry that keeps the most common DNA and genes. The V and J calls were determined by TCRdb, not by the authors. This sample comprises over 75,000 distinct CDR3 sequences, 68% of them detected only once. The ten biggest clones cover 27% of the sample.

Per the germline V gene, MNHEY is the CDR1 and SVGAGI is the CDR2. V is pared back by 2 bases and J by 4 bases, with 14 bases lying between the germline termini. The CDR3 numbers 15 residues from cysteine through phenylalanine. CDR3 DNA is the only sequence kept; it has 45 bases, read in frame from the first base. Without any cell sorting, total RNA and DNA were co-extracted from about 20-30 mg of bulk tissue using the AllPrep DNA/RNA mini kit. Between late 2015 and early 2016, roughly 5 patients in China with histopathologically diagnosed primary liver carcinoma had their tumors surgically resected. Patients had chronic HBV infection and were treatment-naive at sampling. Fresh tumor and adjacent tissue pieces were bisected; one half was stored in RNAlater at -80°C, the other sent for histology. On the study overall, not on this receptor specifically: Comparison of CD4+ and CD8+ T cell repertoires was precluded by the use of bulk unsorted samples. The top 250 clones accounted for a significantly greater share of the repertoire in tumors than in blood (p = 0.039). Because sequencing covered only the TCR beta chain and unpaired alpha chains were not captured, true repertoire diversity is likely underestimated. Pairs of tumor regions showed greater repertoire overlap (mean 36%) than tumor-adjacent pairs (17%) or tumor-blood pairs (about 14%), which is consistent with antigen-driven expansion. With just 4 or 5 patients in the study, the authors point out that the findings should be validated in a larger study.

The sample comprised tumor-adjacent normal liver tissue. This sequence was found in a man aged 40-55 years with primary liver carcinoma and hepatitis B virus infection. The sequence is built from TRBV6-5 and TRBJ2-5; the D gene is possibly TRBD2, with 6 bases matching. The DNA reads TGTGCCAGCAGTTACGGGGGGAGTTCCTCAGAGACCCAGTACTTC. This sequence encodes CASSYGGSSSETQYF.